Below are 18 T cell receptor beta chains sequenced from a single sample in a study of beta chain features in type 1 diabetes. Findings and caveats of the study: Among patients with Type 1 diabetes, TCRB CDR3s were moderately but significantly shorter in every one of the four CD4+ subsets.

These receptors have no identified antigens. The authors reverse transcribed all of the isolated RNA, so sequencing captured expressed TCRB transcripts. Measured with immunoSEQ multiplex PCR; TCRdb has only the in-frame clones, and not every one. The sample records 200,000 to 250,000 clones, approximately 15% being singletons. Sequenced sample: naive CD4+ T cells from blood. Receptors were obtained from a man between 25 and 39 years old with type 1 diabetes.

The V and J genes are TRBV7-9 and TRBJ2-2; 12 bases match TRBD2. With V trimmed by 5 bases and J by 5 bases, 6 bases remained unmatched. The V gene's germline CDR1 is SEHNR and CDR2 FQNEAQ (reference sequence). The CDR3 length is 16 residues. CDR3: CASSPTSGRRTGELFF. The CDR3, as DNA: TGTGCCAGCAGCCCGACTAGCGGGAGACGTACCGGGGAGCTGTTTTTT. Supplemented by reference TRBV7-9 and TRBJ2-2, the full variable domain reads DTGVSQNPRHKITKRGQNVTFRCDPISEHNRLYWYRQTLGQGPEFLTYFQNEAQLEKSRLLSDRFSAERPKGSFSTLEIQRTEQGDSAMYLCASSPTSGRRTGELFFGEGSRLTVL.

This clone was counted a few times. The chain links TRBV7-9 to TRBJ2-5, with D possibly TRBD2 on 6 matching bases. CDR3 length: 14 amino acids. Trimming pared 3 bases from V and 1 base from J, leaving 9 bases between. In germline, CDR1 is SEHNR, CDR2 FQNEAQ (reference sequence). As DNA, the CDR3 is TGTGCCAGCAGCTTCCGGGGGACCCAAGAGACCCAGTACTTC. Its protein product is CASSFRGTQETQYF.

This clone was detected a few times. The rearrangement uses TRBV10-3 and TRBJ1-1; D gene uncertain. The CDR3 has 15 residues. The V end lost 2 bases, the J end lost 7 bases, and 17 bases lay between the germline ends. CDR1 and CDR2 from the germline V gene are ENHRY and SYGVKD. CDR3 protein: CAISEKQSNIHEAFF. CDR3 in DNA: TGTGCCATCAGTGAGAAACAGTCGAACATCCATGAAGCTTTCTTT.

This clone appeared a few times. The V call is TRBV6-1, the J call TRBJ2-3; D perhaps matches TRBD1 (6 bases). This CDR3 contains 15 residues. Trimming removed 10 bases at V and 0 bases at J, with 17 bases between. Germline assignment: CDR1 MNHNS and CDR2 SASEGT. CDR3 sequence: CATLSGEISTDTQYF. In DNA form, the CDR3 reads TGTGCCACCTTGTCAGGGGAGATTAGCACAGATACGCAGTATTTT.

This clone was found a few times. The chain has TRBV12-5 and TRBJ2-7; D not resolved. This CDR3 spans 14 amino acids. V lost 5 bases and J 2 bases, leaving 13 bases between the germline ends. The V gene's germline CDR1 is LGHNT and CDR2 FRNRAP. CDR3 DNA: TGTGCTAGTGGTCCTAATACGTCAACCTACGAGCAGTACTTC. This encodes CASGPNTSTYEQYF.

This chain uses TRBV4-1 with TRBJ1-4, with unresolved D. CDR1 MGHRA and CDR2 YSYEKL come from the germline V gene. V gave up 0 bases and J gave up 3 bases, with 8 bases separating them. The CDR3 covers 15 residues. The CDR3, as DNA: TGCGCCAGCAGCCAAGAGCGATCTTCTAATGAAAAACTGTTTTTT. This sequence encodes CASSQERSSNEKLFF.

This clone was counted between two and nine times. The rearrangement links TRBV18 to TRBJ2-7; TRBD2 agrees at 8 bases. This CDR3 is 13 amino acids long. Germline-derived CDR1 and CDR2 are KGHSH and LQKENI. Trimming removed 0 bases from V and 7 bases from J; junction bases left unmatched: 2. The CDR3 sequence is CASSPPGGREQYF. CDR3 sequence (DNA): TGTGCCAGCTCACCACCCGGCGGGAGGGAGCAGTACTTC. The full variable domain, in which reference TRBV18 and TRBJ2-7 provide the parts outside the CDR3, is NAGVMQNPRHLVRRRGQEARLRCSPMKGHSHVYWYRQLPEEGLKFMVYLQKENIIDESGMPKERFSAEFPKEGPSILRIQQVVRGDSAAYFCASSPPGGREQYFGPGTRLTVT.

This clone was seen a few times. The chain is built from TRBV10-3 and TRBJ2-2; 10 bases align to TRBD1. Germline CDR1 is ENHRY and CDR2 is SYGVKD. With 10 bases clipped from V and 3 bases from J, the junction kept 8 bases outside the gene matches. CDR3 size: 15 residues. In DNA form, the CDR3 reads TGTGCCAGCCGACCGGGACAGGGGTACACCGGGGAGCTGTTTTTT. Translation gives CASRPGQGYTGELFF.

This clone was detected only a few times. The chain uses TRBV6-5 and TRBJ1-5; the D is unclear. Germline V gives CDR1 MNHEY, CDR2 SVGAGI. The germline V and J ends were trimmed by 5 bases and 4 bases, with 9 bases remaining between them. The CDR3 runs to 13 residues. The CDR3 reads CASSREGNQPQHF. In DNA form, the CDR3 reads TGTGCCAGCAGTCGGGAGGGAAATCAGCCCCAGCATTTT.

This clone has more than one count but fewer than ten. This chain connects TRBV5-1 to TRBJ2-1; D unresolved. Germline-derived CDR1 and CDR2 are SGHRS and YFSETQ. The CDR3 loop spans 16 amino acids. V was pared by 0 bases and J by 2 bases, with 12 bases between. The CDR3 is CASSLVPMQTYNEQFF. CDR3 in DNA: TGCGCCAGCAGCTTGGTCCCAATGCAGACCTACAATGAGCAGTTCTTC.

This clone has just a few counts. The chain combines TRBV5-1 with TRBJ2-7; a weak D match, TRBD2 (5 bases). The CDR3 consists of 13 residues. Germline values: CDR1 SGHRS, CDR2 YFSETQ. The V end lost 2 bases, the J end lost 3 bases, and 9 bases lay between the germline ends. This chain's CDR3 is CASSLEGSYEQYF. CDR3 sequence (DNA): TGCGCCAGCAGCTTAGAGGGTAGCTACGAGCAGTACTTC.

In its sample, this clone was seen a few times. The J gene is TRBJ2-7, the V gene TRBV29-1; 11 positions match TRBD2. The trim removed 4 bases at V and 2 bases at J, leaving 10 bases unmatched. The CDR3 runs 16 residues. Germline lookup yields CDR1 SQVTM and CDR2 ANQGSEA. The CDR3 region has the DNA TGCAGCGTTGCGTTAGCGGGAGGGCCCCAGACCTACGAGCAGTACTTC. Residues: CSVALAGGPQTYEQYF.

J is TRBJ2-5 and V is TRBV15; D is uncertain. The CDR3 has 13 amino acids. Germline V lookup: CDR1 LNHNV, CDR2 YYDKDF (reference sequence). The germline V and J ends were trimmed by 0 bases and 2 bases, with 4 bases remaining between them. This chain's CDR3 is CATSRDRQETQYF. The CDR3 DNA reads TGTGCCACCAGCAGAGATAGACAAGAGACCCAGTACTTC.

The chain has TRBV18 and TRBJ2-3; D perhaps matches TRBD2 (6 bases). This CDR3 is 15 amino acids long. Germline CDR1 and CDR2: KGHSH and LQKENI. V was clipped by 0 bases and J by 5 bases, with 12 bases between them. The CDR3 nucleotides are TGTGCCAGCTCACCACCGGTATCCGGGGGAGATACGCAGTATTTT. It codes for CASSPPVSGGDTQYF.

This chain uses TRBV5-1 with TRBJ2-7; 12 bases match TRBD1. Germline V gene data show CDR1 as SGHRS and CDR2 as YFSETQ. CDR3 length: 15 amino acids. Germline trimming cut 5 bases from V and 1 base from J; bases unmatched to any gene: 4. CDR3 coding DNA: TGCGCCAGCAGGTGGGGACAGGGGGCTTCCTACGAGCAGTACTTC. Translated: CASRWGQGASYEQYF.

The V call is TRBV18, the J call TRBJ2-6, with TRBD1 as a possible D gene (6 bases). Germline V gene lookup returns CDR1 KGHSH and CDR2 LQKENI. The CDR3 is 18 amino acids. The V end was cut by 0 bases, the J end by 0 bases, with 12 bases between. The CDR3 nucleotides are TGTGCCAGCTCACCACCGGGGGCTTTAAGCTCTGGGGCCAACGTCCTGACTTTC. This gives the protein CASSPPGALSSGANVLTF. Variable domain in full (rest from reference TRBV18 and TRBJ2-6): NAGVMQNPRHLVRRRGQEARLRCSPMKGHSHVYWYRQLPEEGLKFMVYLQKENIIDESGMPKERFSAEFPKEGPSILRIQQVVRGDSAAYFCASSPPGALSSGANVLTFGAGSRLTVL.

This clone was counted only a few times. The chain couples TRBV27 to TRBJ1-1; D is possibly TRBD1 (5 bases). The CDR3 extends over 15 amino acids. Germline-derived CDR1 and CDR2 are MNHEY and SMNVEV (reference sequence). V was trimmed by 2 bases and J by 4 bases, leaving 14 bases between them. The CDR3 DNA reads as TGTGCCAGCAGTTTACAGGGCAGGATGGGCACTGAAGCTTTCTTT. It codes for CASSLQGRMGTEAFF.

The genes are TRBV11-3 and TRBJ2-5; no reliable D call. CDR1 and CDR2 (germline): SGHNT, YENEEA. Trimming pared 1 base from V and 5 bases from J, leaving 8 bases between. This CDR3 is built from 13 residues. CDR3 in DNA: TGTGCCAGCAGCTTAGCTAGTCGGGAGACCCAGTACTTC. Encoded protein: CASSLASRETQYF.